The 2 T cell receptor beta chains below come from one sample, sequenced in a study of cytomegalovirus exposure and HLA in healthy donors. PCR used 60 Vbeta primers and 13 Jbeta primers. The repertoire was sequenced with immunoSEQ multiplex PCR; TCRdb's copy has only in-frame clones and lacks some. The data show fewer than 150,000 clones, 77% seen once. Sequencing input: PBMCs. The source is a woman aged 50 to 60 in good health and CMV-seronegative.

CDR3 region: CASSLGQGAVSGNTIYF. The CDR3 nucleotides read TGTGCCAGCAGCTTAGGACAGGGGGCCGTCTCTGGAAACACCATATATTTT. This chain uses TRBV7-9 with TRBJ1-3; 10 positions agree with TRBD1. The V gene end was trimmed by 1 base and the J gene end by 0 bases; junction bases not matched to a gene: 3. Per the germline V gene, CDR1 is SEHNR and CDR2 is FQNEAQ (reference sequence). This CDR3 comprises 17 residues.

This clone was observed a single time. The rearrangement joins TRBV5-1 to TRBJ1-1; no reliable D call. CDR1 is SGHRS and CDR2 is YFSETQ in the germline V gene. The V end lost 0 bases, the J end lost 10 bases, and 10 bases lay between the germline ends. The CDR3 consists of 12 residues. CDR3 bases: TGCGCCAGCAGCTTGGCGGGATTGGGAGCTTTCTTT. It codes for CASSLAGLGAFF.